This is a list of T cell receptor beta chains from one sample in a study of blood T cell repertoires in COVID-19. TCRdb keeps only in-frame clones here, not all; method: immunoSEQ multiplex PCR. The sample has about 14,000 clones, roughly 85% seen once. The sequencing input was peripheral blood. These receptors came from a human donor with active COVID-19. The donor label of this sample is uncertain. Each CDR3 is given with its conserved first and last residue. The order of the fields is CDR3 length, clone size, J gene, D gene, V gene, CDR3 DNA, CDR3 protein. The D gene is left open where the match is weak. Expanded clones are given a class, and other clones once, few, many or no size at all.

length: 16
size: once
J: TRBJ2-3
D: TRBD2
V: TRBV7-2
DNA: TGTGCCAGCAGCTTACATGGACTAGCGGAAACAGATACGCAGTATTTT
CDR3: CASSLHGLAETDTQYF

length: 14
size: once
J: TRBJ2-1
D: TRBD2
V: TRBV9
DNA: TGTGCCTCCCGTAGGGGCGGGGGGGCCGAGGAGCAGTTCTTC
CDR3: CASRRGGGAEEQFF

length: 14
size: NA
J: TRBJ1-5
D: NA
V: TRBV4-1
DNA: TGCGCCAGCAGCCAAGTCAGGGGTATTCAGCCCCAGCATTTT
CDR3: CASSQVRGIQPQHF

length: 15
size: few
J: TRBJ1-6
D: TRBD1
V: TRBV2
DNA: TGTGCCAGCAGTTGGCGGACAGGCAGTAATTCACCCCTCCACTTT
CDR3: CASSWRTGSNSPLHF

length: 13
size: NA
J: TRBJ2-3
D: NA
V: TRBV3-1/TRBV3-2
DNA: TGTGCCAGCAGCCAAGGTTGGCCAGATACGCAGTATTTT
CDR3: CASSQGWPDTQYF

length: 13
size: NA
J: TRBJ1-6
D: NA
V: TRBV19
DNA: TGTGCCAGTAGTACAGGGTATAATTCACCCCTCCACTTT
CDR3: CASSTGYNSPLHF

length: 13
size: NA
J: TRBJ2-7
D: TRBD2
V: TRBV7-2
DNA: TGTGCCAGCAGCTTGTTTCTAGCGGGCGAGCAGTACTTC
CDR3: CASSLFLAGEQYF

length: 16
size: once
J: TRBJ1-1
D: NA
V: TRBV29-1
DNA: TGCAGCGTTGGCGGAGGGGGGGACATACAAATGTCTGAAGCTTTCTTT
CDR3: CSVGGGGDIQMSEAFF

length: 15
size: NA
J: TRBJ1-4
D: TRBD1
V: TRBV5-5
DNA: TGTGCCAGCAGCTTGAGGTGGACAGGTGGTGAAAAACTGTTTTTT
CDR3: CASSLRWTGGEKLFF

length: 16
size: NA
J: TRBJ2-7
D: TRBD2
V: TRBV13
DNA: TGTGCCAGCAGCACCTTAGCGGGAGGAACCCCCTACGAGCAGTACTTC
CDR3: CASSTLAGGTPYEQYF

length: 13
size: NA
J: TRBJ2-7
D: NA
V: TRBV7-3
DNA: TGTGCCAGCAGCTTAACCCCCGCTAGCGAGCAGTACTTC
CDR3: CASSLTPASEQYF

length: 16
size: NA
J: TRBJ2-3
D: TRBD1
V: TRBV15
DNA: TGTGCCACCAGCAGCGAGGGACAGTCCTCCACAGATACGCAGTATTTT
CDR3: CATSSEGQSSTDTQYF

length: 15
size: NA
J: TRBJ2-5
D: TRBD2
V: TRBV5-4
DNA: TGTGCCAGCAGCTCGGGACTAGTAGGCCAAGAGACCCAGTACTTC
CDR3: CASSSGLVGQETQYF

length: 14
size: NA
J: TRBJ2-1
D: NA
V: TRBV27
DNA: TGTGCCAGCGTTAGGGGGGGCCCCTACAATGAGCAGTTCTTC
CDR3: CASVRGGPYNEQFF

length: 15
size: NA
J: TRBJ2-2
D: NA
V: TRBV5-1
DNA: TGCGCCAGCAGCTTAGGGGACTTACGCACCGGGGAGCTGTTTTTT
CDR3: CASSLGDLRTGELFF

length: 12
size: NA
J: TRBJ2-7
D: TRBD1
V: TRBV2
DNA: TGTGCCAGCCGGGACAGGGGCTACGAGCAGTACTTC
CDR3: CASRDRGYEQYF

length: 20
size: NA
J: TRBJ2-4
D: TRBD1
V: TRBV19
DNA: TGTGCCAGTAGTCCACCTAGAGAGGTAGGGACAGGGGTATCCAAAAACATTCAGTACTTC
CDR3: CASSPPREVGTGVSKNIQYF

length: 12
size: NA
J: TRBJ1-2
D: NA
V: TRBV18
DNA: TGTGCCAGCTCACCACCCTACGAGGGCTACACCTTC
CDR3: CASSPPYEGYTF

length: 15
size: NA
J: TRBJ2-7
D: TRBD1
V: TRBV6-5
DNA: TGTGCCAGCAGGGGGAGACAGGGATTCGCCTACGAGCAGTACTTC
CDR3: CASRGRQGFAYEQYF

length: 16
size: NA
J: TRBJ2-7
D: TRBD1
V: TRBV6-2/TRBV6-3
DNA: TGTGCCAGCAGTATACCCTCGGGACAGGGGGACTACGAGCAGTACTTC
CDR3: CASSIPSGQGDYEQYF

length: 16
size: NA
J: TRBJ2-1
D: NA
V: TRBV10-3
DNA: TGTGCCAGCCGGTCACAGGTTTGGGCACAATACAATGAGCAGTTCTTC
CDR3: CASRSQVWAQYNEQFF

length: 15
size: once
J: TRBJ2-7
D: TRBD2
V: TRBV7-2
DNA: TGTGCCAGCAGCCTGGGACTAGCGGTATCCTACGAGCAGTACTTC
CDR3: CASSLGLAVSYEQYF

length: 15
size: NA
J: TRBJ2-1
D: TRBD1
V: TRBV3-1/TRBV3-2
DNA: TGTGCCAGCAGCTGGGGACAGAAGGATCACAATGAGCAGTTCTTC
CDR3: CASSWGQKDHNEQFF

length: 17
size: NA
J: TRBJ2-1
D: TRBD2
V: TRBV27
DNA: TGTGCCAGCAGTTTAGAATCCGGACTAGCGAACTACAATGAGCAGTTCTTC
CDR3: CASSLESGLANYNEQFF

length: 13
size: NA
J: TRBJ1-2
D: NA
V: TRBV6-5
DNA: TGTGCCAGCAGTTTACTCGGAGACTATGGCTACACCTTC
CDR3: CASSLLGDYGYTF

length: 16
size: NA
J: TRBJ2-1
D: TRBD1
V: TRBV18
DNA: TGTGCCAGCTCCGCTTCTAAGGACAGGCCGAGGAATGAGCAGTTCTTC
CDR3: CASSASKDRPRNEQFF

length: 14
size: NA
J: TRBJ2-7
D: NA
V: TRBV4-1
DNA: TGCGCCAGCAGCCAAGTGTCGGGGGTCGACGAGCAGTACTTC
CDR3: CASSQVSGVDEQYF

length: 16
size: NA
J: TRBJ1-3
D: NA
V: TRBV5-6
DNA: TGTGCCAGCAGCTTGGGTTCAGGGCCCCCGGGAAACACCATATATTTT
CDR3: CASSLGSGPPGNTIYF

length: 15
size: NA
J: TRBJ2-1
D: TRBD2
V: TRBV14
DNA: TGTGCCAGCAGCCTGGGACTAGCGGAGTACAATGAGCAGTTCTTC
CDR3: CASSLGLAEYNEQFF

length: 13
size: NA
J: TRBJ2-1
D: NA
V: TRBV7-2
DNA: TGTGCCAGCAGCTTTCGGGGGAGCAATGAGCAGTTCTTC
CDR3: CASSFRGSNEQFF

length: 14
size: NA
J: TRBJ1-2
D: TRBD1
V: TRBV5-1
DNA: TGCGCCAGCAGCGCCGGGACAGCTAACTATGGCTACACCTTC
CDR3: CASSAGTANYGYTF

length: 15
size: NA
J: TRBJ1-1
D: NA
V: TRBV14
DNA: TGTGCCAGCAGCCAAGTGCGCAGGGCACCCACTGAAGCTTTCTTT
CDR3: CASSQVRRAPTEAFF